The next 18 T cell receptor beta chains were all read from a single sample in a study of radiation and T cells in renal cell carcinoma. Generated by immunoSEQ multiplex PCR, the TCRdb table keeps only in-frame clones and is missing some. The table includes about 150,000 clones, approximately 90% detected once. The time point was: baseline pretreatment blood. The treatment here: 15 Gy SBRT to primary tumor, nephrectomy 4 weeks later. The specimen comprised blood, sampled from a patient whose treatment included radiotherapy and nephrectomy. The receptors originated from a woman aged 45-65 years with renal cell carcinoma.

This clone was seen once. This same CDR3 is encoded by further DNA sequences in the sample. The rearrangement uses TRBV9 and TRBJ2-6, with D perhaps TRBD1 (6 bases). Germline V gene data show CDR1 as SGDLS and CDR2 as YYNGEE. The CDR3 length is 16 residues. V was shortened by 0 bases and J by 1 base, with 8 bases between the two germline ends. The CDR3 is CASSVVQGSGANVLTF. The CDR3 region has the DNA TGTGCCAGCAGCGTAGTTCAGGGGTCTGGGGCCAACGTCCTGACTTTC.

The chain carries TRBV6-5 and TRBJ2-5; D ambiguous. The CDR3 runs 11 residues. The V end lost 10 bases, the J end lost 5 bases, and 11 bases lay between the germline ends. Germline loops: CDR1 MNHEY, CDR2 SVGAGI. The CDR3 region is CATSLSETQYF. CDR3 bases: TGTGCCACCTCGCTGTCGGAGACCCAGTACTTC.

The chain carries TRBV7-2 and TRBJ2-5; a weak D match, TRBD1 (6 bases). This CDR3 has 15 residues. Germline CDR1 SGHTA, CDR2 FQGNSA. V was trimmed by 1 base and J by 1 base, leaving 10 bases between them. CDR3 DNA: TGTGCCAGCAGCTTAGTGACAGGCCCCCAAGAGACCCAGTACTTC. Translated, it gives CASSLVTGPQETQYF.

This clone was picked up a small number of times. The chain combines TRBV5-1 with TRBJ1-2; 7 bases are a match to TRBD1. Germline CDR1 SGHRS, CDR2 YFSETQ. This CDR3 spans 14 amino acids. V shed 4 bases, J shed 14 bases, and the junction held 17 bases outside the gene matches. The CDR3 DNA is TGCGCCAGCAGCCCCCGCGGGGACAGCCACCAGTTAACCTTC. This gives the protein CASSPRGDSHQLTF. Complete variable domain (other parts from reference TRBV5-1 and TRBJ1-2): KAGVTQTPRYLIKTRGQQVTLSCSPISGHRSVSWYQQTPGQGLQFLFEYFSETQRNKGNFPGRFSGRQFSNSRSEMNVSTLELGDSALYLCASSPRGDSHQLTFGSGTRLTVV.

The chain carries TRBV5-6 and TRBJ1-2; D is possibly TRBD1 (5 bases). The CDR3 totals 14 residues. The V gene's germline CDR1 is SGHDT and CDR2 YYEEEE. Trimming removed 3 bases from V and 4 bases from J, with 13 bases in between. CDR3 residues: CASSSWGGTYGYTF. For the CDR3, the DNA is TGTGCCAGCAGCTCCTGGGGCGGTACCTATGGCTACACCTTC.

This chain joins TRBV14 and TRBJ1-3; the D gene is possibly TRBD1 (5 bases). The CDR3 sequence is 15 residues long. CDR1 SGHDN and CDR2 FVKESK come from the germline V gene. V shed 4 bases and J shed 4 bases, with 14 bases lying between them. The CDR3 spells CASSLPQGIGNTIYF. CDR3 in DNA: TGTGCCAGCAGCCTCCCGCAGGGCATAGGAAACACCATATATTTT.

The chain links TRBV6-1 to TRBJ1-1; no reliable D call. This CDR3 region has 15 residues. V lost 5 bases, J lost 0 bases, and 13 bases lay in between. Looked up from germline, CDR1 is MNHNS and CDR2 is SASEGT. DNA of the CDR3: TGTGCCAGCAGTCGGAGTTCGGGTCTGAACACTGAAGCTTTCTTT. This sequence encodes CASSRSSGLNTEAFF.

This chain joins TRBV18 and TRBJ2-7, with D possibly being TRBD1 (6 bases). Germline V gene data show CDR1 as KGHSH and CDR2 as LQKENI. Between the trimmed V and J ends, which lost 5 bases and 2 bases, there was a span of 13 bases. This CDR3 comprises 14 residues. The CDR3 loop is CASSSQGSTYEQYF. CDR3 coding DNA: TGTGCCAGCTCATCACAGGGTTCGACCTACGAGCAGTACTTC.

This chain uses TRBV5-6 with TRBJ1-2, with 7 bases matching TRBD1. J gave up 8 bases and V 1 base, and 2 bases lay outside the gene matches. This CDR3 region has 12 residues. Germline assignment: CDR1 SGHDT and CDR2 YYEEEE. CDR3 amino acids: CASSLTGVGYTF. In DNA, the CDR3 is TGTGCCAGCAGCTTGACAGGGGTGGGCTACACCTTC.

The chain carries TRBV7-9 and TRBJ1-2; 7 positions agree with TRBD1. CDR3 length: 13 residues. The V and J ends lost 5 bases and 5 bases, in that order; junction bases with no gene match: 5. Looked up from germline, CDR1 is SEHNR and CDR2 is FQNEAQ (reference sequence). CDR3 DNA sequence: TGTGCCAGCAGCCCACAGGGGCCGTATGGCTACACCTTC. Translating gives CASSPQGPYGYTF.

The V and J genes are TRBV18 and TRBJ2-7; D might be TRBD2 (5 bases). Germline assignment: CDR1 KGHSH and CDR2 LQKENI. This CDR3 is built from 14 residues. Trimming shortened V by 3 bases and J by 3 bases, and 12 bases separated the two germline ends. This CDR3 is CASSPSTGSYEQYF. In DNA, the CDR3 is TGTGCCAGCTCACCCTCGACGGGGAGCTACGAGCAGTACTTC.

The chain is built from TRBV19 and TRBJ1-5; no firm D call. This CDR3 has 14 amino acids. V was cut by 1 base and J by 4 bases, with 8 bases left in between. The germline V gene encodes CDR1 LNHDA and CDR2 SQIVND (reference sequence). Here the CDR3 reads CASSIGSGNQPQHF. The CDR3 DNA is TGTGCCAGTAGTATAGGGTCGGGGAATCAGCCCCAGCATTTT.

The J gene is TRBJ1-1, the V gene TRBV29-1; D remains unclear. From germline, CDR1 is SQVTM and CDR2 ANQGSEA. The CDR3 is 12 residues long. V shed 3 bases and J shed 5 bases, with 10 bases lying between them. CDR3 in amino acids: CSVEDPGTEAFF. The CDR3 nucleotides read TGCAGCGTTGAGGACCCCGGGACTGAAGCTTTCTTT.

CDR3 residues: CASSGDTGVIQYF. The CDR3 nucleotides read TGTGCCAGCAGCGGGGACACGGGCGTTATTCAGTACTTC. This chain connects TRBV7-2 to TRBJ2-4; D is perhaps TRBD1 (6 bases). Germline assignment: CDR1 SGHTA and CDR2 FQGNSA. CDR3 length equals 13 residues. Trimming left V 5 bases short and J 10 bases short, with 15 bases between.

Only one count was recorded for this clone. This rearrangement joins TRBV21-1 to TRBJ1-2; the listed D gene, TRBD1, was not tested against the DNA. TRBV21-1 is given as a pseudogene. This CDR3 contains 15 residues. The CDR3 DNA is TGTGCCAGCAGACCCAGGAGGGGGCCCAACTATGGCTACACCTTC. Translation gives CASRPRRGPNYGYTF.

The chain joins TRBV7-9 to TRBJ2-1, with 8 bases lining up with TRBD2. J was trimmed by 9 bases and V by 4 bases; bases with no gene match: 14. The germline CDR1 and CDR2 sequences are SEHNR and FQNEAQ (reference sequence). The CDR3 has 16 residues. CDR3 residues: CASSSGGQRGSGEQFF. CDR3 coding DNA: TGTGCCAGCAGCTCCGGAGGTCAGCGGGGGTCTGGTGAGCAGTTCTTC.

The genes are TRBV6-1 and TRBJ2-1, with 11 positions matching TRBD1. J was trimmed by 5 bases and V by 4 bases; bases with no gene match: 4. CDR3 length: 15 amino acids. Germline lookup yields CDR1 MNHNS and CDR2 SASEGT. The CDR3 DNA sequence: TGTGCCAGCAGTGTGGGGACAGGGGGAAACAATGAGCAGTTCTTC. It translates to CASSVGTGGNNEQFF.

This clone was recorded a few times. The rearrangement uses TRBV6-5 and TRBJ1-3; D remains ambiguous. With 0 bases removed from V and 2 bases from J, the gap between germline ends came to 11 bases. This CDR3 is 16 amino acids long. Germline-derived CDR1 and CDR2 are MNHEY and SVGAGI. The CDR3 bases are TGTGCCAGCAGTTACTCGATAGCCCGCCCTGGAAACACCATATATTTT. This encodes CASSYSIARPGNTIYF.